The clone carrying this T cell receptor beta chain was observed a handful of times. Its antigen is as yet unknown. The CDR3 runs to 15 residues. Trimming stripped 8 bases from V and 7 bases from J, with 20 bases between. Looked up from germline, CDR1 is MNHEY and CDR2 is SMNVEV (reference sequence). This specimen belongs to a study of T cells after yellow fever vaccination. Study-wide results and limits: Weaker overall, the secondary response nonetheless peaked faster (day 5 versus 15).

MiXCR, run by TCRdb on the 5' RACE reads, gives a single entry per CDR3 protein. In the table there are roughly 160,000 distinct CDR3 sequences, under 7.5% of which are singletons. The TCR sequence derives from a man between 18 and 35 years old who received the YFV17D yellow fever vaccine. This sample comprised CD4+ T cells sorted from PBMCs, obtained around 5 days after the first yellow fever vaccination. The chain is built from TRBV27 and TRBJ1-4, with D possibly TRBD1 on 5 matching bases. The CDR3 reads CASGLGANPIEKLFF. As DNA, the CDR3 is TGTGCCAGCGGTCTTGGGGCGAACCCGATTGAAAAACTGTTTTTT. Based on the CDR3 plus reference TRBV27 and TRBJ1-4, the full variable domain is EAQVTQNPRYLITVTGKKLTVTCSQNMNHEYMSWYRQDPGLGLRQIYYSMNVEVTDKGDVPEGYKVSRKEKRNFPLILESPSPNQTSLYFCASGLGANPIEKLFFGSGTQLSVL.